A single sample gave rise to the 20 T cell receptor beta chains below, sequenced in a study of glioma-infiltrating T cells after dendritic cell vaccination. Indicated time point: after dendritic cell vaccination, including at tumor progression/relapse. Using immunoSEQ multiplex PCR, the repertoire was profiled, and TCRdb retains in-frame clones only, with some absent. The sample includes fewer than 90,000 clones, roughly four fifths of them seen just once. The sequencing used blood, collected after dendritic cell vaccination. The receptors stem from a human donor with glioblastoma.

The chain uses TRBV7-2 and TRBJ1-1, with D tentatively TRBD1 (5 bases). Germline values: CDR1 SGHTA, CDR2 FQGNSA. V lost 5 bases to trimming and J lost 6 bases, with 16 bases between them. This CDR3 has 14 amino acids. The CDR3 nucleotides are TGTGCCAGCAGCGGGGGGGGATTCAGATCTGAAGCTTTCTTT. This sequence encodes CASSGGGFRSEAFF.

The chain uses TRBV6-6 and TRBJ1-1; tentatively, D is TRBD1 (6 bases). Trimming took 5 bases from V and 4 from J, leaving 8 bases between them. The CDR3 extends over 12 amino acids. CDR1 and CDR2 (germline): MNHNY, SVGAGI (reference sequence). For the CDR3, the DNA is TGTGCCAGCAGTACAGGGCCCACTGAAGCTTTCTTT. As protein: CASSTGPTEAFF.

This clone showed up just a few times. The rearrangement links TRBV21-1 to TRBJ2-1; the DNA was not used to check the table's D call, TRBD2. TRBV21-1 is a pseudogene. This CDR3 has 15 amino acids. Here the CDR3 DNA reads TGTGCCAGCAACTTGAGTAGCGGGGGGGCCGATGAGCAGTTCTTC. Protein sequence: CASNLSSGGADEQFF.

This clone was counted a few times. V and J are TRBV15 and TRBJ2-3, with TRBD1 as a possible D gene (7 bases). Germline V gives CDR1 LNHNV, CDR2 YYDKDF (reference sequence). Trimming left V 0 bases short and J 4 bases short, with 11 bases between. The CDR3 runs to 15 residues. CDR3: CATSRDQGGPDTQYF. The DNA for the CDR3 is TGTGCCACCAGCAGAGATCAGGGGGGCCCAGATACGCAGTATTTT.

This chain connects TRBV5-1 to TRBJ1-6, with 7 bases fitting TRBD1. The CDR3 totals 16 residues. Trimming at V came to 2 bases and at J to 5 bases, leaving 7 bases not matched to a gene. Germline V gene lookup returns CDR1 SGHRS and CDR2 YFSETQ. This chain's CDR3 is CASSLHPGTDNSPLHF. CDR3 DNA sequence: TGCGCCAGCAGCTTACACCCCGGGACAGATAATTCACCCCTCCACTTT.

This chain joins TRBV6-5 and TRBJ1-1, with D possibly being TRBD1 (6 bases). Germline V lookup: CDR1 MNHEY, CDR2 SVGAGI. The CDR3 is made up of 14 amino acids. V was clipped by 6 bases and J by 5 bases, with 16 bases between them. CDR3 region: CASRTQVQGTEAFF. In DNA, the CDR3 is TGTGCCAGCAGAACCCAGGTGCAGGGGACTGAAGCTTTCTTT.

The chain carries TRBV19 and TRBJ1-1, with 9 bases lining up with TRBD1. J was trimmed by 10 bases and V by 3 bases; bases with no gene match: 12. Germline-derived CDR1 and CDR2 are LNHDA and SQIVND (reference sequence). The CDR3 consists of 15 residues. The CDR3 here is CASSITPGTGQSAFF. The CDR3 DNA follows: TGTGCCAGTAGTATTACCCCGGGGACAGGGCAATCAGCTTTCTTT. The complete variable domain, with remaining parts taken from reference TRBV19 and TRBJ1-1, reads DGGITQSPKYLFRKEGQNVTLSCEQNLNHDAMYWYRQDPGQGLRLIYYSQIVNDFQKGDIAEGYSVSREKKESFPLTVTSAQKNPTAFYLCASSITPGTGQSAFFGQGTRLTVV.

The gene calls are TRBV14 and TRBJ1-5; possible D gene TRBD1, 6 bases. V was shortened by 4 bases and J by 7 bases, with 11 bases between the two germline ends. Germline V CDR1 and CDR2: SGHDN, FVKESK. There are 13 residues in the CDR3. The CDR3 region has the DNA TGTGCCAGCAGCCCCGGACAGTTGCAGCCCCAGCATTTT. It translates to CASSPGQLQPQHF. Variable domain in full (rest from reference TRBV14 and TRBJ1-5): EAGVTQFPSHSVIEKGQTVTLRCDPISGHDNLYWYRRVMGKEIKFLLHFVKESKQDESGMPNNRFLAERTGGTYSTLKVQPAELEDSGVYFCASSPGQLQPQHFGDGTRLSIL.

This chain links TRBV7-6 with TRBJ1-3; D possibly corresponds to TRBD1 (5 bases). From germline, CDR1 is SGHVS and CDR2 FNYEAQ. Between the trimmed V and J ends, which lost 5 bases and 4 bases, there was a span of 9 bases. The CDR3 sequence is 13 residues long. CDR3 sequence: CASSPRGGNTIYF. In nucleotides, the CDR3 is TGTGCCAGCAGCCCTAGGGGCGGAAACACCATATATTTT.

J is TRBJ2-5 and V is TRBV6-6; 11 bases map to TRBD2. The V gene's germline CDR1 is MNHNY and CDR2 SVGAGI (reference sequence). V trimming: 8 bases; J trimming: 5 bases; junction bases outside the gene matches: 10. CDR3 size: 15 residues. The CDR3 bases are TGTGCCAGCCAGAAACTAGCGGGGGTGGGTGAGACCCAGTACTTC. Translation gives CASQKLAGVGETQYF.

This chain uses TRBV5-1 with TRBJ1-2; D might be TRBD1 (6 bases). The CDR3 has 18 amino acids. Germline CDR1 is SGHRS and CDR2 is YFSETQ. Trimming took off 3 bases at V and 0 bases at J, with 21 bases between the two ends. CDR3 sequence reads: CASSSDARGTSPNYGYTF. DNA of the CDR3: TGCGCCAGCAGCTCGGACGCCAGGGGCACATCCCCTAACTATGGCTACACCTTC.

This clone has a handful of counts. The chain has TRBV7-2 and TRBJ1-2, with TRBD1 matching over 8 bases. The CDR3 is 13 amino acids. In germline, CDR1 is SGHTA, CDR2 FQGNSA. The V gene end was trimmed by 5 bases and the J gene end by 8 bases; junction bases not matched to a gene: 7. The CDR3: CASSPDRGWGYTF. The CDR3, as DNA: TGTGCCAGCAGCCCCGACAGGGGTTGGGGCTACACCTTC. Looking up the rest from reference TRBV7-2 and TRBJ1-2 gives the full variable domain: GAGVSQSPSNKVTEKGKDVELRCDPISGHTALYWYRQSLGQGLEFLIYFQGNSAPDKSGLPSDRFSAERTGGSVSTLTIQRTQQEDSAVYLCASSPDRGWGYTFGSGTRLTVV.

The chain has TRBV11-3 and TRBJ2-1, with a possible D match to TRBD2 (7 bases). With 6 bases removed from V and 8 bases from J, the gap between germline ends came to 17 bases. Germline values: CDR1 SGHNT, CDR2 YENEEA. The CDR3 runs to 14 residues. CDR3 nucleotides: TGTGCCAGCAGACCGGTTGCGGGGGCCGATGAGCAGTTCTTC. Protein product: CASRPVAGADEQFF.

V gene TRBV9 combines with J gene TRBJ1-3; tentative D call: TRBD1 (6 bases). Germline lookup yields CDR1 SGDLS and CDR2 YYNGEE. Trimming took 3 bases from V and 4 from J, leaving 8 bases between them. This CDR3 has 13 amino acids. The CDR3 DNA reads as TGTGCCAGCAGCGCCGGACAGGGAAACACCATATATTTT. It encodes CASSAGQGNTIYF.

The V gene is TRBV4-1, the J gene TRBJ1-1, with TRBD1 as a possible D gene (6 bases). This CDR3 has 16 amino acids. V was shortened by 0 bases and J by 3 bases, with 14 bases between the two germline ends. Germline loops: CDR1 MGHRA, CDR2 YSYEKL. For the CDR3, the DNA is TGCGCCAGCAGCCAAGAATCCCACAGGGTGGACACTGAAGCTTTCTTT. Encoded protein: CASSQESHRVDTEAFF.

The CDR3 bases are TGTGCCAGCAGCTTAAAACAGGGGGCCGGGATAAACATTCAGTACTTC. Amino acid sequence: CASSLKQGAGINIQYF. The chain is built from TRBV7-2 and TRBJ2-4; 9 bases are shared with TRBD1. Germline CDR1 reads SGHTA; CDR2 reads FQGNSA. The CDR3 spans 16 residues. Trimming took 2 bases from V and 6 from J; bases not matched to a gene: 8.

The genes are TRBV6-1 and TRBJ1-1; 8 bases fit TRBD1. The CDR3 runs 14 residues. Trimming removed 6 bases from V and 2 bases from J; junction bases left unmatched: 5. Looked up from germline, CDR1 is MNHNS and CDR2 is SASEGT. The CDR3 protein is CASRTGVLNTEAFF. The CDR3 region has the DNA TGTGCCAGCAGGACAGGGGTACTAAACACTGAAGCTTTCTTT.

The chain combines TRBV6-6 with TRBJ2-5; no clear D gene. The germline gives CDR1 MNHNY, CDR2 SVGAGI (reference sequence). There are 12 residues in the CDR3. V was pared by 7 bases and J by 4 bases, with 10 bases between. The CDR3: CASTRLAETQYF. The DNA of the CDR3 is TGTGCCAGCACGAGATTAGCAGAGACCCAGTACTTC.

This clone has only a few counts. The V call is TRBV10-3, the J call TRBJ1-1; D unclear. V was pared by 3 bases and J by 0 bases, with 8 bases between. The germline V gene has CDR1 ENHRY and CDR2 SYGVKD. This CDR3 region has 14 residues. The DNA of the CDR3 is TGTGCCATCAGTGACGTCAGATTGAACACTGAAGCTTTCTTT. Translation: CAISDVRLNTEAFF.

This chain links TRBV20-1 with TRBJ1-1, with a tentative D call TRBD1 (6 bases). CDR1 is DFQATT, CDR2 SNEGSKA, per germline (reference sequence). The CDR3 totals 11 residues. Trimming cost V 4 bases and J 4 bases, with 7 bases left between them. The CDR3: CSATGVTEAFF. DNA of the CDR3: TGCAGTGCTACAGGGGTCACTGAAGCTTTCTTT.